Below, one T cell receptor (beta chain) is given with its context. Its cognate antigen is unknown. V was trimmed by 5 bases and J by 6 bases, leaving 11 bases between them. The CDR3 runs to 14 residues. CDR1 and CDR2 from the germline V gene are MDHEN and SYDVKM. The input for sorted-subset replicate PCRs was around 0.2 ug DNA, about 30,000 T cell genomes. The protocol was immunoSEQ multiplex PCR, while the TCRdb copy is restricted to in-frame clones and leaves out a portion. The data contain about 2.1 million clones, 93% of them singletons. Cells designated naive CD8 were CD45RO-negative and were positively selected for CCR7, with terminally differentiated effector memory CD45RA+ cells excluded. Donation came from healthy HIV-negative adults that had no recent acute infections or vaccinations. The entry originates in a study of shared clonotypes between healthy human individuals. Study-level results: Estimated clonotype richness was generally higher in naive than memory subsets. Clonotype sharing across four donors was observed for around 5% of naive CD4 clonotypes.

The TCR originated in a man between 18 and 35 years old in good health. Some clones in this sample may be carry-over from other donors' samples. The chain joins TRBV28 to TRBJ1-6; D is ambiguous. The sequenced material came from naive CD8+ T cells from PBMCs. CDR3 nucleotides: TGTGCCAGCAGTCCCCAAAGGTCTAATTCACCCCTCCACTTT. It translates to CASSPQRSNSPLHF.